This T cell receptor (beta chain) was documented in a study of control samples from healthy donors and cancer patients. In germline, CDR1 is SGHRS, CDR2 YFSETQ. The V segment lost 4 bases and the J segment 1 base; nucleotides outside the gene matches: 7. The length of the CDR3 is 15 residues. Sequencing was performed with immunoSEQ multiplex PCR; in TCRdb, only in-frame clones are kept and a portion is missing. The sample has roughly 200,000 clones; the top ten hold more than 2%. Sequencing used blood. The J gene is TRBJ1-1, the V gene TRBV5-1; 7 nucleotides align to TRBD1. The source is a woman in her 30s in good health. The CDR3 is CASSLSGTENTEAFF. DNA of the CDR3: TGCGCCAGCAGCCTTTCCGGGACAGAGAACACTGAAGCTTTCTTT. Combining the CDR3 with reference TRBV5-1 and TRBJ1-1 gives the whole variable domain KAGVTQTPRYLIKTRGQQVTLSCSPISGHRSVSWYQQTPGQGLQFLFEYFSETQRNKGNFPGRFSGRQFSNSRSEMNVSTLELGDSALYLCASSLSGTENTEAFFGQGTRLTVV.